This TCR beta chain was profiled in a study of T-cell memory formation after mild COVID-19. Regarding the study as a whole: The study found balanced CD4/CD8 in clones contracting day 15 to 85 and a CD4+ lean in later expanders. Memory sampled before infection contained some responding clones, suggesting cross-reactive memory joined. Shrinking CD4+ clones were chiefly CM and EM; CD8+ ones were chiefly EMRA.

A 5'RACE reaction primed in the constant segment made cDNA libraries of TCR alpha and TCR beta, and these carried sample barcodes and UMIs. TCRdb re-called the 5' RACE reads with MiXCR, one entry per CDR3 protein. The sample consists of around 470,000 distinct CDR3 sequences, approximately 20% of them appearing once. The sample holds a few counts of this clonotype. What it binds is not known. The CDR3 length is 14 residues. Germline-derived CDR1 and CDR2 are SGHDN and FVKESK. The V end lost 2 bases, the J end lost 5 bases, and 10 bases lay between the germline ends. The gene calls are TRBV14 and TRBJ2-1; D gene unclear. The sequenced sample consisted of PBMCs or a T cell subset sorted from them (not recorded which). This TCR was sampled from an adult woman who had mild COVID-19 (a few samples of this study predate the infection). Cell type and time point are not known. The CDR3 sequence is CASSQRRTNNEQFF. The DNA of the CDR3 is TGTGCCAGCAGCCAAAGACGGACGAACAATGAGCAGTTCTTC. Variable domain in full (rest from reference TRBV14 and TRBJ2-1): EAGVTQFPSHSVIEKGQTVTLRCDPISGHDNLYWYRRVMGKEIKFLLHFVKESKQDESGMPNNRFLAERTGGTYSTLKVQPAELEDSGVYFCASSQRRTNNEQFFGPGTRLTVL.